This is a list of T cell receptor beta chains from one sample in a study of cytomegalovirus exposure and HLA in healthy donors. Using immunoSEQ multiplex PCR, the repertoire was profiled, and TCRdb retains in-frame clones only, with some absent. Counted here are approximately 160,000 clones, about three quarters occurring once; the ten biggest clones make up 2% to 3%. The sample taken for sequencing was PBMCs. Every receptor here comes from a woman in her thirties or forties in good health and CMV-seropositive. The CDR3 runs from the conserved cysteine through the conserved F or W. A D gene is named only where the DNA matches it firmly. Size is omitted from some rows. Given values are once, few, many or a class for expanded clones.

TRBV6-5,.,TRBJ2-7,TRBD2,16,TGTGCCAGCAGTTACAGAGGGACTAACTCCCCCTACGAGCAGTACTTC,CASSYRGTNSPYEQYF
TRBV28,once,TRBJ2-7,TRBD2,14,TGTGCCAGCAGCCCCAGCGGGAGGGCCGACGAGCAGTACTTC,CASSPSGRADEQYF
TRBV19,.,TRBJ1-3,.,14,TGTGCCAGCACCTCCGGGGACAAGGGAAACACCATATATTTT,CASTSGDKGNTIYF
TRBV4-1,few,TRBJ1-4,TRBD1,14,TGCGCCAGCAGCCAAGGACAGGGTTCGGAAAAACTGTTTTTT,CASSQGQGSEKLFF
TRBV7-2,.,TRBJ1-5,.,16,TGTGCCAGCAGCTTAGCGGGCAGGGGCCCCAATCAGCCCCAGCATTTT,CASSLAGRGPNQPQHF
TRBV19,.,TRBJ2-2,TRBD1,15,TGTGCCAGTAGGCCGGGGACAGGGTTCGCCGGGGAGCTGTTTTTT,CASRPGTGFAGELFF
TRBV28,.,TRBJ2-5,TRBD1,14,TGTGCCAGCCTCGGCCGGGACAGGGGGCGGATGCAGTACTTC,CASLGRDRGRMQYF
TRBV30,few,TRBJ1-2,.,13,TGTGCCTGGAGTAGGGGAGGAGACTATGGCTACACCTTC,CAWSRGGDYGYTF
TRBV7-2,.,TRBJ1-6,.,15,TGTGCCAGCAGCTTCCTGACAGTTAATAATTCACCCCTCCACTTT,CASSFLTVNNSPLHF
TRBV27,.,TRBJ2-2,.,13,TGTGCCAGCAGTTTGAGTTTCCGAGGGGAGCTGTTTTTT,CASSLSFRGELFF
TRBV11-3,once,TRBJ2-5,.,12,TGTGCCACCTCCGGGACACAAGAGACCCAGTACTTC,CATSGTQETQYF
TRBV19,.,TRBJ2-3,TRBD1,14,TGTGCCAGTAGCCCGGACAGGAGCACAGATACGCAGTATTTT,CASSPDRSTDTQYF
TRBV7-9,once,TRBJ1-1,.,12,TGTGCCAGCAGGCCGGGGAACACTGAAGCTTTCTTT,CASRPGNTEAFF
TRBV20-1,.,TRBJ2-7,.,11,TGCAGTGCTAGAAGCGACTACGAGCAGTACTTC,CSARSDYEQYF
TRBV29-1,once,TRBJ1-2,.,14,TGCAGCGTTGAAGAAATGGGGGCGTTAGGTGGCTACACCTTC,CSVEEMGALGGYTF
TRBV15,.,TRBJ1-4,.,15,TGTGCCACCAGTAATGCTCTAGGCACTAATGAAAAACTGTTTTTT,CATSNALGTNEKLFF
TRBV4-3,.,TRBJ1-2,.,13,TGCGCCAGCAGCCAAGATCTTAACTATGGCTACACCTTC,CASSQDLNYGYTF
TRBV5-4,.,TRBJ2-1,TRBD2,16,TGTGCCAGCAGGCAAATAGGGACTAGTAAGAACAATGAGCAGTTCTTC,CASRQIGTSKNNEQFF
TRBV5-6,.,TRBJ2-7,TRBD2,15,TGTGCCAGCAGCTCCGAAGGGACTAGCGGCTACGAGCAGTACTTC,CASSSEGTSGYEQYF
TRBV4-2,few,TRBJ1-2,TRBD1,15,TGTGCCAGCAGCGGGACAGCGCCGAATTACTATGGCTACACCTTC,CASSGTAPNYYGYTF
TRBV7-2,once,TRBJ2-1,.,15,TGTGCCAGCAGCTCAACTCGCGACTTCTACAATGAGCAGTTCTTC,CASSSTRDFYNEQFF
TRBV5-1,.,TRBJ2-3,.,15,TGCGCCAGCAGCTTGGCCGGGACTAGCACAGATACGCAGTATTTT,CASSLAGTSTDTQYF
TRBV19,.,TRBJ1-1,.,15,TGTGCCAGTAGTGTAACAGGGAGATTGGACACTGAAGCTTTCTTT,CASSVTGRLDTEAFF